Only a few counts were recorded for the clone carrying this T cell receptor (beta chain). The data derive from a study of spatial heterogeneity in lung cancer. Study-level background: Each unique TCR and UMI combination was seen more than ten times on average in raw reads.

Germline V gene sequence: CDR1 SGHDN, CDR2 FVKESK. This CDR3 comprises 12 residues. V was pared by 7 bases and J by 4 bases, with 2 bases of the junction left unmatched. The study tagged each TCR cDNA molecule with a unique molecular identifier. TCRdb independently ran MiXCR on the 5' RACE reads; one entry per CDR3 protein. This table has some 100,000 distinct CDR3 sequences, less than 15% appearing once. The time point denotes: sample taken at primary tumor resection. Untreated early-stage non-small cell lung cancer patients, around 72 in total, were the donors. Unsorted whole RNA of tumor, nontumor lung or frozen PBMC was sequenced.

The sample here was PBMCs, taken at surgery. The chain has TRBV14 and TRBJ2-3; 7 bases agree with TRBD2. The sequence was collected from a male donor with early-stage non-small cell lung cancer. The CDR3 DNA is TGTGCCAGCAACCGGGGGGCAGATACGCAGTATTTT. It is translated as CASNRGADTQYF.